The entry that follows covers one T cell receptor beta chain sequence. The repertoire was sequenced with immunoSEQ multiplex PCR; TCRdb's copy has only in-frame clones and lacks some. Among about 140,000 clones listed, almost 80% were seen once. The sample comes from a study of blood T cell repertoires in COVID-19. Trimming pared 1 base from V and 6 bases from J, leaving 7 bases between. The CDR3 loop spans 12 amino acids. Per germline, CDR1 SGHRS and CDR2 YFSETQ. Specimen: peripheral blood. The V call is TRBV5-1, the J call TRBJ1-2; D gene unclear. The TCR comes from a man aged 45 to 65 with active or convalescent COVID-19. In DNA form, the CDR3 reads TGCGCCAGCAGCTTGTTGGGCGATGGCTACACCTTC. This codes for CASSLLGDGYTF.